This section outlines one T cell receptor beta chain sequence together with its context. The source of the sample is a study of blood T cell repertoires in COVID-19. Study summary: COVID-19 samples collected from the United States, Italy and Spain covered acute and convalescent phases. Nucleic acid was either cDNA or gDNA, and it came from T cells, B-cell-depleted T cells, or PBMCs.

Original data processing: From reference gene primer amplification, estimates of nucleated cell counts were derived. The table came from immunoSEQ multiplex PCR; TCRdb's copy has only in-frame clones and leaves some out. That table is the source of V, J and clone size, and D and trimming were worked out from the DNA. Of more than 75,000 clones listed, about 90% are singletons. The CDR3 has 13 amino acids. Looked up from germline, CDR1 is GTSNPN and CDR2 is SVGIG (reference sequence). Trimming at V came to 4 bases and at J to 5 bases, leaving 7 bases not matched to a gene. The receptor comes from a woman older than 75 with acute or convalescent COVID-19. Input material: peripheral blood. The chain carries TRBV30 and TRBJ1-2; 7 bases agree with TRBD1. CDR3 DNA: TGTGCCTGGACCAGGACAGGCCTTTATGGCTACACCTTC. Its protein is CAWTRTGLYGYTF.